This T cell receptor beta chain was sequenced for a study of T cells expressing NK-cell markers (dated by TCRdb to 2020 to 2022). General notes on the study: In sorted CD3+CD56+NKG2C+, CD3+CD56+NKG2C- and CD3+CD56-NKG2C+ T-cell subsets from about 8 donors, TCR beta-chain repertoires were profiled. Among the eight sequenced donors, only one was HCMV-seronegative, while the other seven were HCMV-seropositive. Sequencing of the libraries produced 2 x 150 bp reads on Illumina HiSeq 2000/2500, MiSeq or NextSeq. Randomly selected healthy volunteers, three men and five women, were used as the eight sequenced donors. Paper-wide results and their limitations: It remained unclear whether the expanded NKG2C-expressing T cell clones were specific for HCMV antigens. For about 6 donors, the dominant CD3+CD56+NKG2C+ clonotypes were among the top 10 CD8+ clonotypes and accounted for about 1.0-7.5% of CD8+ T cells. Those dominant clonotypes were again the most abundant among CD3+CD56-NKG2C+ cells in a handful of donors, at roughly 28.3-60.1%.

Concerning this clonotype itself: Its recognized antigen is unknown.

According to the germline V gene, CDR1 reads MDHEN and CDR2 reads SYDVKM. The cysteine opens and the phenylalanine closes a CDR3 of 16 amino acids. Nucleotide data are not available. Instrument on record: Illumina HiSeq 2000. The TCR beta cDNA libraries were made using 5'RACE template switching, a step that added both a universal primer site and unique molecular identifiers. cDNA synthesis was primed from the TCR beta constant segment and was followed by two successive PCR amplification steps. For the original study's pipeline: MIGEC handled demultiplexing of the reads and grouping by UMI, while MiTCR was used to assemble and quantify clonotypes. To exclude erroneous sequences, only TCR cDNA sequences supported by at least two reads were retained. The tcR package was used for downstream repertoire analysis, and clonotypes were matched between fractions using CDR3 nucleotide sequence together with V segment. VDJmatch was used to annotate antigen specificity against VDJdb, with one amino acid substitution in CDR3 permitted. Reads reprocessed by TCRdb are summarized as one entry per CDR3 protein sequence, and DNA is absent. The authors' filters were not applied to this entry. The table for this sample lists over 150,000 distinct CDR3 sequences. Clones ranked in the top ten supply just over 20% of the sample.

To determine HCMV serostatus, a commercial ELISA kit was used to detect HCMV-specific IgG in serum. Peripheral blood mononuclear cells were isolated from blood by Ficoll density gradient centrifugation. Sequencing was done on a sample of blood T cells: a sorted CD56 or NKG2C T cell subset, CD4+ or CD8+ T cells, or bulk PBMC T cells (not recorded which). The V gene is TRBV28 and the J gene is TRBJ1-5; as DNA is missing, the TRBD1 call by TCRdb cannot be tested. This clonotype was obtained from a man between 18 and 69 years old in good health. The CDR3 region has the sequence CASSPGGMRASQPQHF.